This is a list of T cell receptor beta chains from one sample in a study of siplizumab effects on memory and regulatory T cells. Clones were sequenced by immunoSEQ multiplex PCR, and TCRdb holds only the in-frame ones, with some missing. In the table there are 95,000 to 130,000 clones, approximately 94% of which are singletons. The material sequenced was non-Treg CD4+ T cells sorted from blood. These receptors all come from a human donor in good health. The conserved cysteine and the conserved F or W are not part of the CDR3 here. D genes are given only for firm matches.

D gene | J gene | V gene | CDR3 protein
NA | TRBJ2-5 | TRBV18 | ASSPRQQETQY
TRBD1 | TRBJ1-3 | TRBV6-5 | ASRSTGKENTIY
NA | TRBJ2-1 | TRBV30 | AWSSRNEQF
NA | TRBJ1-4 | TRBV7-9 | ASSFSGVSNEKLF
TRBD2 | TRBJ2-5 | TRBV29-1 | SVEGLARSETQY
TRBD1 | TRBJ2-5 | TRBV5-5 | ASSPDRVETQY
NA | TRBJ2-7 | TRBV18 | ASSPQIPQGPHEQY
NA | TRBJ2-3 | TRBV19 | ASSIDRLGSADTQY
TRBD1 | TRBJ1-5 | TRBV4-1 | ASSQDPGQGYQPQH
NA | TRBJ2-3 | TRBV5-1 | ASSGDLSTDTQY
NA | TRBJ2-5 | TRBV5-4 | ASSLQGEETQY
NA | TRBJ2-2 | TRBV5-1 | ASSLEEAGGELF
TRBD1 | TRBJ2-7 | TRBV9 | ASSAYSGQYDEQY
TRBD1 | TRBJ2-5 | TRBV5-6 | ASSFLNDRVQETQY
NA | TRBJ2-7 | TRBV7-6 | ASSRGGASAYEQY
NA | TRBJ1-4 | TRBV6-1 | ATTGHLEKLF
NA | TRBJ2-1 | TRBV6-5 | ASSYSEGIDEQF
NA | TRBJ1-4 | TRBV7-9 | ASSLGQGPANEKLF
TRBD2 | TRBJ2-7 | TRBV7-2 | ASSLAAGGTYEQY
TRBD1 | TRBJ1-1 | TRBV10-3 | AISVGGTGGNTEAF
NA | TRBJ1-5 | TRBV6-1 | ASSDPTRVLQH
NA | TRBJ1-5 | TRBV12-5 | ASGFGYNQPQH
NA | TRBJ2-1 | TRBV15 | ATSRPPPGSSYNEQF
NA | TRBJ2-2 | TRBV2 | ASPGGQGTGELF
TRBD1 | TRBJ2-3 | TRBV6-5 | ASSRTGYTDTQY
NA | TRBJ2-5 | TRBV5-1 | ASSLTTMYQETQY
NA | TRBJ1-5 | TRBV30 | AWSAAGSNQPQH
NA | TRBJ1-6 | TRBV7-9 | ASSLDGPRSPLH
TRBD1 | TRBJ1-2 | TRBV7-6 | ASSRDRGIGYT
NA | TRBJ1-1 | TRBV6-1 | ASSEARATNTEAF
NA | TRBJ1-6 | TRBV5-6 | ASSFPGHPASSYNSPLH
NA | TRBJ2-1 | TRBV11-1 | ASSPSDGGQGNEQF
NA | TRBJ2-7 | TRBV7-9 | ASSTGQSPLGQY
NA | TRBJ2-7 | TRBV7-9 | ASSSTGVYEQY
NA | TRBJ2-5 | TRBV2 | ASRDRAPETQY
NA | TRBJ2-2 | TRBV7-9 | ASSPIGHGELF
NA | TRBJ1-2 | TRBV5-1 | ASSLGITGTVYGYT
TRBD1 | TRBJ1-1 | TRBV10-3 | AISGTGQGAETEAF
NA | TRBJ1-1 | TRBV5-1 | ASSLEGLGISEAF
NA | TRBJ1-2 | TRBV2 | ASSEANYGYT
NA | TRBJ1-3 | TRBV11-3 | ASSLDWVVFDSGNTIY
NA | TRBJ2-3 | TRBV7-2 | ASSFRVGDDTQY
NA | TRBJ1-2 | TRBV4-2 | ASSHTSPRDGYT
TRBD1 | TRBJ2-5 | TRBV6-1 | ASGDRGHRETQY